The rows below give T cell receptor beta chains drawn from one sample of a study of identical twins. TCRdb redid the calling of the 5' RACE reads with MiXCR, one entry per CDR3 protein. The data show approximately 670,000 distinct CDR3 sequences, 5.5% to 6.5% seen once. The sequenced sample was naive T cells sorted from blood. These receptors were taken from a man between 18 and 35 years old in good health. CDR3s include the opening cysteine and the closing phenylalanine or tryptophan. The order of the fields is J gene, D gene, CDR3 length, clone size, V gene, CDR3 protein, CDR3 DNA. A D gene is named only where the DNA matches it firmly. The size of a clone is reported for some rows only, either as once, few or many, or as a class for expanded clones.

J gene: TRBJ1-2; D gene: NA; CDR3 length: 12; clone size: NA; V gene: TRBV2; CDR3 protein: CAKNRANYGYTF; CDR3 DNA: TGTGCCAAGAACAGGGCGAACTATGGCTACACCTTC
J gene: TRBJ1-1; D gene: NA; CDR3 length: 15; clone size: NA; V gene: TRBV11-2; CDR3 protein: CASSLYGSMNTEAFF; CDR3 DNA: TGTGCCAGCAGCTTATACGGTTCGATGAACACTGAAGCTTTCTTT
J gene: TRBJ2-1; D gene: NA; CDR3 length: 17; clone size: NA; V gene: TRBV7-2; CDR3 protein: CASSLADSQPYYNEQFF; CDR3 DNA: TGTGCCAGCAGCTTAGCCGACTCCCAACCCTACTACAATGAGCAGTTCTTC
J gene: TRBJ2-1; D gene: NA; CDR3 length: 16; clone size: many; V gene: TRBV12-3/TRBV12-4; CDR3 protein: CASNSRGTSPYNEQFF; CDR3 DNA: TGTGCCAGCAATTCACGGGGGACAAGCCCTTACAATGAGCAGTTCTTC
J gene: TRBJ2-3; D gene: NA; CDR3 length: 11; clone size: many; V gene: TRBV3-1; CDR3 protein: CASSNPDTQYF; CDR3 DNA: TGTGCCAGCAGCAATCCAGATACGCAGTATTTT
J gene: TRBJ2-1; D gene: NA; CDR3 length: 15; clone size: many; V gene: TRBV20-1; CDR3 protein: CSASILRSSYNEQFF; CDR3 DNA: TGCAGTGCTAGTATACTGCGGAGCTCCTACAATGAGCAGTTCTTC
J gene: TRBJ2-1; D gene: NA; CDR3 length: 16; clone size: few; V gene: TRBV27; CDR3 protein: CASSLTGTHAYNEQFF; CDR3 DNA: TGTGCCAGCAGTTTGACGGGGACTCACGCCTACAATGAGCAGTTCTTC
J gene: TRBJ2-2; D gene: TRBD2; CDR3 length: 17; clone size: NA; V gene: TRBV5-6; CDR3 protein: CASRAGVTSGRAGELFF; CDR3 DNA: TGTGCCAGCAGGGCCGGGGTGACTAGCGGCCGGGCCGGGGAGCTGTTTTTT
J gene: TRBJ2-1; D gene: NA; CDR3 length: 12; clone size: many; V gene: TRBV4-3; CDR3 protein: CASSQEGGEQFF; CDR3 DNA: TGTGCCAGCAGTCAGGAGGGGGGCGAGCAGTTCTTC
J gene: TRBJ2-1; D gene: TRBD2; CDR3 length: 18; clone size: many; V gene: TRBV11-2; CDR3 protein: CASSFGTSGRSSYNEQFF; CDR3 DNA: TGTGCCAGCAGCTTTGGGACTAGCGGGAGGAGCTCCTACAATGAGCAGTTCTTC
J gene: TRBJ1-1; D gene: NA; CDR3 length: 16; clone size: NA; V gene: TRBV12-2; CDR3 protein: CASRLDVGRKNTEAFF; CDR3 DNA: TGTGCAAGTCGCTTAGACGTAGGCAGGAAGAACACTGAAGCTTTCTTT
J gene: TRBJ2-7; D gene: NA; CDR3 length: 14; clone size: NA; V gene: TRBV20-1; CDR3 protein: CSARDLARVNEQYF; CDR3 DNA: TGCAGTGCTAGAGATCTAGCCAGGGTAAACGAGCAGTACTTC
J gene: TRBJ2-1; D gene: TRBD2; CDR3 length: 13; clone size: few; V gene: TRBV7-9; CDR3 protein: CASSDRTSWEQFF; CDR3 DNA: TGTGCCAGCAGCGATCGGACTAGCTGGGAGCAGTTCTTC
J gene: TRBJ2-7; D gene: NA; CDR3 length: 15; clone size: many; V gene: TRBV20-1; CDR3 protein: CSARDIRLSLAEQYF; CDR3 DNA: TGCAGTGCTAGAGATATTCGCCTCTCCCTTGCCGAGCAGTACTTC
J gene: TRBJ2-2; D gene: TRBD1; CDR3 length: 16; clone size: many; V gene: TRBV28; CDR3 protein: CASSLPAGQGGGELFF; CDR3 DNA: TGTGCCAGCAGTCTCCCGGCTGGACAGGGCGGGGGGGAGCTGTTTTTT
J gene: TRBJ1-5; D gene: TRBD1; CDR3 length: 15; clone size: few; V gene: TRBV5-1; CDR3 protein: CASSEGTGGNQPQHF; CDR3 DNA: TGCGCCAGCAGCGAAGGGACAGGGGGGAATCAGCCCCAGCATTTT
J gene: TRBJ2-1; D gene: NA; CDR3 length: 14; clone size: NA; V gene: TRBV7-9; CDR3 protein: CASSLSTGINEQFF; CDR3 DNA: TGTGCCAGCAGCTTAAGTACAGGGATTAATGAGCAGTTCTTC
J gene: TRBJ2-2; D gene: NA; CDR3 length: 14; clone size: many; V gene: TRBV12-3/TRBV12-4; CDR3 protein: CASSLWVDTGELFF; CDR3 DNA: TGTGCCAGCAGTTTATGGGTCGACACCGGGGAGCTGTTTTTT
J gene: TRBJ2-3; D gene: NA; CDR3 length: 14; clone size: many; V gene: TRBV11-2; CDR3 protein: CASSLDVGRDTQYF; CDR3 DNA: TGTGCCAGCAGCTTAGATGTTGGTCGTGATACGCAGTATTTT
J gene: TRBJ1-1; D gene: NA; CDR3 length: 15; clone size: many; V gene: TRBV10-3; CDR3 protein: CAISGEQIMNTEAFF; CDR3 DNA: TGTGCCATCAGTGGAGAACAGATCATGAACACTGAAGCTTTCTTT
J gene: TRBJ2-2; D gene: TRBD1; CDR3 length: 14; clone size: NA; V gene: TRBV11-3; CDR3 protein: CASSSGTGGGELFF; CDR3 DNA: TGTGCCAGCAGCTCAGGGACAGGGGGAGGGGAGCTGTTTTTT
J gene: TRBJ1-5; D gene: NA; CDR3 length: 14; clone size: many; V gene: TRBV5-1; CDR3 protein: CASSTGQLNQPQHF; CDR3 DNA: TGCGCCAGCAGCACAGGACAGCTTAATCAGCCCCAGCATTTT
J gene: TRBJ1-2; D gene: NA; CDR3 length: 13; clone size: NA; V gene: TRBV7-9; CDR3 protein: CASSFQDTMLWTF; CDR3 DNA: TGTGCCAGCAGCTTCCAGGACACCATGCTGTGGACCTTC
J gene: TRBJ2-5; D gene: TRBD2; CDR3 length: 15; clone size: few; V gene: TRBV3-1; CDR3 protein: CASSRTSGSQETQYF; CDR3 DNA: TGTGCCAGCAGCCGGACTAGCGGGAGTCAAGAGACCCAGTACTTC